This T cell receptor beta chain was sequenced for a study of technical replicates of blood from a few donors (dated by TCRdb to 2017 to 2019). The library was obtained by the immunoSEQ multiplex PCR assay. In TCRdb, the immuneACCESS table is reduced to in-frame sequences with V and J assigned. These tables do not hold every clone; where another copy was compared, an unresolved V gene accounts for under half, and the others remain unexplained. For this sample there are around 67,000 clones; roughly 95% appear just once. Approximately 0.24% of the sample rests with the top ten. Details on this clone: The target of this receptor is not known. Base qualities were left out, and no much larger clone turns up one base away.

V lost 0 bases and J lost 0 bases; the stretch between them is 13 bases long. From its cysteine to its phenylalanine, the CDR3 spans 17 amino acids. The retained sequence is limited to the CDR3, 51 bases, with the frame set at the first base. The germline V gene sets CDR1 to SGDLS and CDR2 to YYNGEE. The receptor's source is a human donor in good health. The sequenced sample was T cells isolated from PBMCs. The sequence is built from TRBV9 and TRBJ2-1; D gene: possibly TRBD2, on 6 matching bases. The CDR3: CASSVAGDGSSYNEQFF. The DNA is as follows: TGTGCCAGCAGCGTAGCTGGAGACGGGAGCTCCTACAATGAGCAGTTCTTC.